What follows are 11 T cell receptor beta chains derived from one specimen sequenced in a study of T cells in Graves' hyperthyroidism and ophthalmopathy. From RNA transcripts, TCR beta CDR3 regions were amplified. Carried out on the TCR CDR3, a first-round RT-PCR used the HTBI primer set. TCRdb fed the multiplex PCR reads into MiXCR, producing one record per CDR3 protein. Altogether hundreds of thousands of distinct CDR3 sequences are present, approximately 15% being singletons, with the ten largest covering roughly 5.7%. Sequencing was done on a sample of blood. These receptors came from a woman in her 30s with Graves' hyperthyroidism that later progressed to Graves' ophthalmopathy.

This clonotype has ten or more counts. The chain recombines TRBV18 with TRBJ2-5; D uncertain. CDR1 and CDR2 (germline): KGHSH, LQKENI. The CDR3 has 15 amino acids. V was trimmed by 3 bases and J by 4 bases, leaving 15 bases between them. Here the CDR3 reads CASSPPTSSGETQYF. The CDR3 DNA is TGTGCCAGCTCACCGCCGACTTCCTCGGGAGAGACCCAGTACTTC. The full variable domain, with the rest looked up from reference TRBV18 and TRBJ2-5, is NAGVMQNPRHLVRRRGQEARLRCSPMKGHSHVYWYRQLPEEGLKFMVYLQKENIIDESGMPKERFSAEFPKEGPSILRIQQVVRGDSAAYFCASSPPTSSGETQYFGPGTRLLVL.

This clonotype was counted many times. The rearrangement joins TRBV6-1 to TRBJ2-5, with 9 bases matching TRBD2. The germline CDR1 and CDR2 sequences are MNHNS and SASEGT. Losses at the gene ends were 7 bases for V and 7 bases for J; bases not matched to a gene: 13. This CDR3 comprises 15 residues. The CDR3: CASTARLAVDGTQYF. The CDR3, as DNA: TGTGCCAGCACCGCGCGACTAGCGGTAGATGGGACCCAGTACTTC.

This clonotype was seen many times. The rearrangement joins TRBV10-3 to TRBJ2-1; D may be TRBD1 or TRBD2 (5 bases each). This CDR3 region has 14 residues. Trimming took off 3 bases at V and 6 bases at J, with 12 bases between the two ends. Germline V CDR1 and CDR2: ENHRY, SYGVKD. Written as DNA, the CDR3 is TGTGCCATCAGTGACTCATGGGGGTTCAATGAGCAGTTCTTC. It translates to CAISDSWGFNEQFF.

The chain recombines TRBV6-5 with TRBJ1-2; D ambiguous. CDR1 and CDR2 (germline): MNHEY, SVGAGI. Trimming cost V 2 bases and J 8 bases, with 9 bases left between them. The CDR3 has 12 residues. The CDR3 spells CASSYPLGGYTF. CDR3 nucleotide sequence: TGTGCCAGCAGTTACCCACTGGGGGGCTACACCTTC.

The chain is built from TRBV6-2 or TRBV6-3 and TRBJ1-1, with D unresolved. The length of the CDR3 is 13 residues. V lost 6 bases and J lost 3, with 11 bases in between. CDR1 MNHEY and CDR2 SVGEGT come from the germline V gene. CDR3: CASRRTIYTEAFF. CDR3 coding DNA: TGTGCCAGCAGAAGGACGATCTACACTGAAGCTTTCTTT.

V usage is TRBV20-1 and J usage is TRBJ2-2; D unclear. Trimming took 6 bases from V and 5 from J, leaving 19 bases between them. CDR3 length: 15 amino acids. CDR1 DFQATT and CDR2 SNEGSKA come from the germline V gene (reference sequence). The CDR3 bases are TGCAGTGCCCAGAAGCAAGGAAGTGGGACCGGGGAGCTGTTTTTT. This sequence encodes CSAQKQGSGTGELFF.

This clonotype was observed many times. The gene calls are TRBV3-1 and TRBJ2-1, with 8 nucleotides matching TRBD1. CDR3 length equals 14 residues. The trim removed 6 bases at V and 3 bases at J, leaving 4 bases unmatched. Germline CDR1 is LGHDT and CDR2 is YNNKEL (reference sequence). For the CDR3, the DNA is TGTGCCAGCAGAAACAGGGGGAGCTACAATGAGCAGTTCTTC. Translating it yields CASRNRGSYNEQFF.

In its sample, this clonotype was seen a few times. The chain links TRBV6-1 to TRBJ2-1; tentatively, D is TRBD1 (5 bases). The CDR3 length is 15 residues. CDR1 MNHNS and CDR2 SASEGT come from the germline V gene. V lost 6 bases, J lost 5 bases, and 17 bases lay in between. The CDR3 is CASSPFYGANNEQFF. As DNA, the CDR3 is TGTGCCAGCAGCCCCTTTTATGGGGCTAACAATGAGCAGTTCTTC.

The CDR3 region has the DNA TGTGCCAGCAGCCGAGGACAACACACTGAAGCTTTCTTT. Amino acids: CASSRGQHTEAFF. The chain combines TRBV9 with TRBJ1-1; a possible D gene is TRBD1 (5 bases). The V end lost 4 bases, the J end lost 3 bases, and 10 bases lay between the germline ends. From germline, CDR1 is SGDLS and CDR2 YYNGEE. The CDR3 is 13 residues long.

This clonotype occurred many times. This chain uses TRBV2 with TRBJ2-3, with TRBD2 as a possible D gene (6 bases). V lost 4 bases and J lost 0, with 11 bases in between. Germline V gene data show CDR1 as SNHLY and CDR2 as FYNNEI. This CDR3 is built from 15 residues. The CDR3 DNA sequence: TGTGCCAGCAGTGTATACGGGACTAGCACAGATACGCAGTATTTT. Protein product: CASSVYGTSTDTQYF.

Ten or more counts support this clonotype. The rearrangement joins TRBV12-3 or TRBV12-4 to TRBJ1-5, with D perhaps matching TRBD1 (6 bases). V was shortened by 7 bases and J by 8 bases, with 21 bases between the two germline ends. This CDR3 comprises 15 residues. The CDR3, as DNA: TGTGCCAGCACCGACGGGGGCACTACTCCAAAGCCCCAGCATTTT. Amino acid sequence: CASTDGGTTPKPQHF.